This entry lists 6 T cell receptor beta chains sequenced from one sample in a study of blood T cells in healthy people across ages. A second PCR, run for roughly 7 to 11 cycles, used a sample-barcoded 5' primer plus a J-beta primer mix. TCRdb ran MiXCR on the 5' RACE reads and lists one entry per CDR3 protein. The table records more than 800,000 distinct CDR3 sequences, under 30% of them present only once. The sample taken for sequencing was blood. Receptors were obtained from a woman older than 75 in good health.

Many counts were recorded for this clonotype. The chain recombines TRBV11-2 with TRBJ2-5; D call uncertain. The V end lost 5 bases, the J end lost 2 bases, and 18 bases lay between the germline ends. Germline values: CDR1 SGHAT, CDR2 FQNNGV. The CDR3 has 16 amino acids. Here the CDR3 reads CASSREKTQLQETQYF. CDR3 DNA sequence: TGTGCCAGCAGCCGAGAAAAGACACAACTTCAAGAGACCCAGTACTTC. Full variable domain (rest looked up from reference TRBV11-2 and TRBJ2-5): EAGVAQSPRYKIIEKRQSVAFWCNPISGHATLYWYQQILGQGPKLLIQFQNNGVVDDSQLPKDRFSAERLKGVDSTLKIQPAKLEDSAVYLCASSREKTQLQETQYFGPGTRLLVL.

This chain links TRBV5-6 with TRBJ2-2; D may correspond to TRBD1 or TRBD2 (5 bases each). Per germline, CDR1 SGHDT and CDR2 YYEEEE. The CDR3 has 15 amino acids. Trimming removed 4 bases from V and 0 bases from J, with 10 bases in between. DNA for the CDR3: TGTGCCAGCAGCCCGGGGCTTACGAACACCGGGGAGCTGTTTTTT. Its protein product is CASSPGLTNTGELFF. The full variable domain, completed using reference TRBV5-6 and TRBJ2-2, is DAGVTQSPTHLIKTRGQQVTLRCSPKSGHDTVSWYQQALGQGPQFIFQYYEEEERQRGNFPDRFSGHQFPNYSSELNVNALLLGDSALYLCASSPGLTNTGELFFGEGSRLTVL.

This clonotype was picked up a small number of times. This chain joins TRBV7-2 and TRBJ1-6; TRBD1 matches at 12 bases. CDR1 is SGHTA, CDR2 FQGNSA, per germline. There are 15 residues in the CDR3. Germline trimming cut 5 bases from V and 18 bases from J; bases unmatched to any gene: 14. This CDR3 reads CASSPGDRGRGSGHF. In nucleotides, the CDR3 is TGTGCCAGCAGCCCCGGGGACAGGGGGCGAGGGTCCGGCCACTTT.

This clonotype was detected ten times or more. V usage is TRBV7-9 and J usage is TRBJ2-7, with a possible D match to TRBD2 (7 bases). Between the trimmed V and J ends, which lost 1 base and 2 bases, there was a span of 12 bases. From germline, CDR1 is SEHNR and CDR2 FQNEAQ (reference sequence). This CDR3 spans 15 amino acids. This CDR3 is CASSLEGGAPYEQYF. As DNA, the CDR3 is TGTGCCAGCAGCTTAGAGGGGGGGGCCCCCTACGAGCAGTACTTC.

This clonotype was detected ten times or more. This chain uses TRBV5-1 with TRBJ2-1; weak D call: TRBD1 (7 bases). Germline CDR1 SGHRS, CDR2 YFSETQ. With 4 bases removed from V and 4 bases from J, the gap between germline ends came to 18 bases. The CDR3 contains 16 residues. CDR3 DNA: TGCGCCAGCAGCCCAGGACAGGAGGGGTCGTACAATGAGCAGTTCTTC. As protein: CASSPGQEGSYNEQFF.

About this clonotype itself: One end of the junction fails to match germline, which may point to a read error. The chain is built from TRBV7-7 and TRBJ2-1; maybe TRBD1 (6 bases). The germline V gene has CDR1 SSHAT and CDR2 FNYEAQ (reference sequence). CDR3 length: 17 amino acids. CDR3 nucleotide sequence: TGTGCTAGCAGCTTAGGGGGAGACAGGACCGTATACAATGAGCAGTTCTTC. Encoded protein: CASSLGGDRTVYNEQFF. The full variable domain, in which reference TRBV7-7 and TRBJ2-1 provide the parts outside the CDR3, is GAGVSQSPRYKVTKRGQDVTLRCDPISSHATLYWYQQALGQGPEFLTYFNYEAQPDKSGLPSDRFSAERPEGSISTLTIQRTEQRDSAMYRCASSLGGDRTVYNEQFFGPGTRLTVL.